The rows below give T cell receptor beta chains drawn from one sample of a study of breast tumors, draining lymph nodes, adjacent tissues. TCRdb re-called the multiplex PCR reads through MiXCR, storing one row per CDR3 protein. The sample has about 80,000 distinct CDR3 sequences; approximately 19% are singletons. Material for sequencing was axillary lymph node tissue. These receptors came from a female donor with breast cancer. Some clones in this sample may be carry-over from other donors' samples. The CDR3 runs from the conserved cysteine through the conserved F or W. D genes are given only for firm matches. Clone size appears in some rows only: once, few, many, or a class for an expanded clone.

J: TRBJ2-1
V: TRBV20-1
size: many
D: TRBD2
CDR3: CSARDGSLGGRANEQFF
DNA: TGCAGTGCTAGAGATGGGAGTCTGGGAGGGAGGGCCAATGAGCAGTTCTTC

J: TRBJ2-3
V: TRBV30
size: -
D: TRBD2
CDR3: CAWSGRALSDTQYF
DNA: TGTGCCTGGAGCGGGAGGGCCCTCTCAGATACGCAGTATTTT

J: TRBJ2-7
V: TRBV28
size: many
D: TRBD1
CDR3: CASSQGTATYEQYF
DNA: TGTGCCAGCAGCCAAGGGACAGCAACCTACGAGCAGTACTTC

J: TRBJ2-3
V: TRBV19
size: many
D: -
CDR3: CASSIGQSISTDTQYF
DNA: TGTGCCAGTAGTATCGGTCAGAGCATTAGCACAGATACGCAGTATTTT

J: TRBJ2-7
V: TRBV19
size: many
D: TRBD2
CDR3: CASMAGGGSSYEQYF
DNA: TGTGCCAGTATGGCTGGCGGCGGGAGTTCCTACGAGCAGTACTTC

J: TRBJ2-5
V: TRBV27
size: few
D: TRBD2
CDR3: CASSRTSGSQETQYF
DNA: TGTGCCAGCAGCCGAACTAGCGGATCCCAAGAGACCCAGTACTTC

J: TRBJ2-7
V: TRBV20-1
size: medium-sized
D: -
CDR3: CSASWGAGEQYF
DNA: TGCAGTGCTAGTTGGGGGGCCGGGGAGCAGTACTTC

J: TRBJ2-5
V: TRBV10-3
size: many
D: -
CDR3: CAISEVGRETQYF
DNA: TGTGCCATCAGTGAGGTTGGGAGGGAGACCCAGTACTTC

J: TRBJ2-3
V: TRBV7-3
size: many
D: -
CDR3: CASSLRQASTDTQYF
DNA: TGTGCCAGCAGCTTGCGGCAAGCTAGCACAGATACGCAGTATTTT

J: TRBJ1-5
V: TRBV4-3
size: many
D: -
CDR3: CASSQHYSNQPQHF
DNA: TGCGCCAGCAGCCAACACTACAGCAATCAGCCCCAGCATTTT

J: TRBJ2-6
V: TRBV20-1
size: many
D: -
CDR3: CSAGGSNVLTF
DNA: TGCAGTGCGGGAGGATCAAACGTCCTGACTTTC

J: TRBJ2-1
V: TRBV20-1
size: many
D: -
CDR3: CSASRDPNEQFF
DNA: TGCAGTGCTTCCCGGGACCCCAATGAGCAGTTCTTC

J: TRBJ1-6
V: TRBV9
size: many
D: TRBD1
CDR3: CASSPDRGNFLSYNSPLHF
DNA: TGTGCCAGCAGCCCCGACAGGGGAAACTTCCTCTCCTATAATTCACCCCTCCACTTT

J: TRBJ2-5
V: TRBV29-1
size: many
D: -
CDR3: CSVVQGWAQETQYF
DNA: TGCAGCGTGGTACAGGGATGGGCCCAAGAGACCCAGTACTTC

J: TRBJ2-2
V: TRBV28
size: many
D: -
CDR3: CASIRTDTGELFF
DNA: TGTGCCAGCATTCGGACGGACACCGGGGAGCTGTTTTTT

J: TRBJ2-2
V: TRBV10-1
size: many
D: -
CDR3: CASSDNLGRNTGELFF
DNA: TGCGCCAGCAGTGACAACCTCGGGAGGAACACCGGGGAGCTGTTTTTT

J: TRBJ1-2
V: TRBV6-1
size: many
D: TRBD1
CDR3: CASSGGQEVYGYTF
DNA: TGTGCCAGCAGTGGGGGACAGGAGGTCTATGGCTACACCTTC

J: TRBJ2-3
V: TRBV6-5
size: many
D: -
CDR3: CASSYWLTDTQYF
DNA: TGTGCCAGCAGTTATTGGCTCACAGATACGCAGTATTTT

J: TRBJ1-4
V: TRBV10-3
size: many
D: -
CDR3: CAISESSKGEKLFF
DNA: TGTGCCATCAGTGAGTCATCAAAAGGGGAAAAACTGTTTTTT

J: TRBJ2-2
V: TRBV6-2/TRBV6-3
size: many
D: TRBD1
CDR3: CASRDRGRLDTGELFF
DNA: TGTGCCAGCAGAGACAGGGGGCGCTTGGACACCGGGGAGCTGTTTTTT

J: TRBJ2-7
V: TRBV29-1
size: many
D: -
CDR3: CRYRQYDDSYEQYF
DNA: TGCAGGTACCGACAGTATGATGATTCCTACGAGCAGTACTTC

J: TRBJ1-2
V: TRBV4-3
size: many
D: -
CDR3: CASSLGRSNYGYTF
DNA: TGCGCCAGCAGCCTTGGGCGGAGCAACTATGGCTACACCTTC

J: TRBJ1-3
V: TRBV7-8
size: many
D: -
CDR3: CASSSQLGNTIYF
DNA: TGTGCCAGCAGCTCCCAACTTGGAAACACCATATATTTT

J: TRBJ2-7
V: TRBV7-2
size: many
D: -
CDR3: CASSLGPGHYEQYF
DNA: TGTGCCAGCAGCTTAGGGCCTGGCCATTACGAGCAGTACTTC

J: TRBJ2-7
V: TRBV5-1
size: many
D: TRBD2
CDR3: CASSLVGTSGSRGYEQYF
DNA: TGCGCCAGCAGCTTGGTAGGGACTAGCGGGAGCAGGGGCTACGAGCAGTACTTC

J: TRBJ1-2
V: TRBV4-1
size: -
D: -
CDR3: CASSQDIGYGHAF
DNA: TGCGCCAGCAGCCAAGATATTGGCTATGGCCACGCCTTC

J: TRBJ2-1
V: TRBV20-1
size: many
D: TRBD2
CDR3: CSARSPTGRDEQFF
DNA: TGCAGTGCTCGGAGCCCGACCGGGAGGGATGAGCAGTTCTTC

J: TRBJ2-2
V: TRBV12-3/TRBV12-4
size: many
D: -
CDR3: CASSSNSAGSTGELFF
DNA: TGTGCCAGCAGTTCCAATAGTGCGGGGTCCACCGGGGAGCTGTTTTTT

J: TRBJ1-3
V: TRBV7-2
size: many
D: -
CDR3: CASSLERPTSGNTIYF
DNA: TGTGCCAGCAGCTTAGAACGGCCTACCTCTGGAAACACCATATATTTT

J: TRBJ2-3
V: TRBV6-5
size: many
D: -
CDR3: CASTVLGSSTDTQYF
DNA: TGTGCCAGCACCGTTCTCGGTAGTTCCACAGATACGCAGTATTTT